The 24 T cell receptor beta chains in this list originate from one sample, sequenced in a study of shared clonotypes between healthy human individuals. Some clones are missing from TCRdb's copy, which holds only in-frame ones; the method was immunoSEQ multiplex PCR. The sample lists roughly 2.4 million clones; nearly 97% were seen once. Material for sequencing was naive CD4+ T cells sorted from blood. As to subset: CD45RA+ positively selected. These receptors were obtained from a man between 18 and 29 years old in good health.

This chain links TRBV9 with TRBJ1-3; D may be TRBD1 (5 bases). CDR1 is SGDLS and CDR2 is YYNGEE in the germline V gene. With 7 bases removed from V and 2 bases from J, the gap between germline ends came to 16 bases. This CDR3 comprises 15 residues. The CDR3 DNA is TGTGCCAGCTCTAAGGTGGGGGGAGCTGGAAACACCATATATTTT. This encodes CASSKVGGAGNTIYF.

As concerns this clone: Other DNA sequences from this sample encode an identical CDR3 as well. V gene TRBV5-1 combines with J gene TRBJ2-5; D call uncertain. The CDR3 extends over 13 amino acids. V was clipped by 1 base and J by 2 bases, with 6 bases between them. Looked up from germline, CDR1 is SGHRS and CDR2 is YFSETQ. The CDR3 coding sequence is TGCGCCAGCAGCTTGACCGAACAAGAGACCCAGTACTTC. Protein: CASSLTEQETQYF. Full variable domain (remainder filled in from reference TRBV5-1 and TRBJ2-5): KAGVTQTPRYLIKTRGQQVTLSCSPISGHRSVSWYQQTPGQGLQFLFEYFSETQRNKGNFPGRFSGRQFSNSRSEMNVSTLELGDSALYLCASSLTEQETQYFGPGTRLLVL.

The chain couples TRBV5-1 to TRBJ1-1, with 8 bases lining up with TRBD1. Germline trimming cut 4 bases from V and 0 bases from J; bases unmatched to any gene: 8. CDR3 size: 16 residues. Germline CDR1 SGHRS, CDR2 YFSETQ. The DNA for the CDR3 is TGCGCCAGCAGCGGGGCCAGGGGGCAACTGAACACTGAAGCTTTCTTT. It yields the protein CASSGARGQLNTEAFF.

A note on this clone: This same CDR3 is encoded by further DNA sequences in the sample. The chain employs TRBV28 and TRBJ1-4, with no clear D. Germline CDR1 is MDHEN and CDR2 is SYDVKM. Trimming left V 8 bases short and J 7 bases short, with 5 bases between. The CDR3 has 10 amino acids. As DNA, the CDR3 is TGTGCCAGCGGAAGTGAAAAACTGTTTTTT. Its protein is CASGSEKLFF.

The chain uses TRBV10-3 and TRBJ1-5; D might be TRBD1 (5 bases). The CDR3 totals 13 residues. V gave up 2 bases and J gave up 6 bases, with 8 bases separating them. From germline, CDR1 is ENHRY and CDR2 SYGVKD. Here the CDR3 DNA reads TGTGCCATCAGTGAGGGGGCGAGTCAGCCCCAGCATTTT. Amino acid sequence: CAISEGASQPQHF.

This clone was observed once. CDR3 coding DNA: TGTGCCAGCAGCCCCCTAGCGGGATCCCGCACAGATACGCAGTATTTT. Protein: CASSPLAGSRTDTQYF. This chain links TRBV7-2 with TRBJ2-3; the match to TRBD2 covers 9 bases. In germline, CDR1 is SGHTA, CDR2 FQGNSA. Unmatched junction bases numbered 7, after V lost 5 bases and J lost 1 base. This CDR3 comprises 16 residues.

The chain is built from TRBV9 and TRBJ2-5; D not certain. Germline V gene data show CDR1 as SGDLS and CDR2 as YYNGEE. The CDR3 is 13 amino acids. Trimming cost V 4 bases and J 5 bases, with 12 bases left between them. Written as DNA, the CDR3 is TGTGCCAGCAGCTCCCCCCGCCTGGAGACCCAGTACTTC. This encodes CASSSPRLETQYF. The complete variable domain, with remaining parts taken from reference TRBV9 and TRBJ2-5, reads DSGVTQTPKHLITATGQRVTLRCSPRSGDLSVYWYQQSLDQGLQFLIQYYNGEERAKGNILERFSAQQFPDLHSELNLSSLELGDSALYFCASSSPRLETQYFGPGTRLLVL.

The V and J genes are TRBV7-8 and TRBJ2-5; TRBD2 might be the D (5 bases). The germline CDR1 and CDR2 sequences are SGHVS and FQNEAQ. This CDR3 comprises 14 residues. V was pared by 4 bases and J by 5 bases, with 14 bases between. The CDR3 region is CASSSNTRIETQYF. The CDR3 DNA reads as TGTGCCAGCAGCTCCAACACTAGGATTGAGACCCAGTACTTC.

The chain is built from TRBV7-2 and TRBJ2-4; 13 bases match TRBD2. Germline-derived CDR1 and CDR2 are SGHTA and FQGNSA. Trimming at V came to 5 bases and at J to 6 bases, leaving 4 bases not matched to a gene. The CDR3 length is 15 residues. CDR3 DNA: TGTGCCAGCAGCACGAGACTAGCGGGGGGAAACATTCAGTACTTC. It translates to CASSTRLAGGNIQYF.

The V gene is TRBV5-1, the J gene TRBJ2-1, with 15 nucleotides matching TRBD2. The trim removed 4 bases at V and 14 bases at J, leaving 7 bases unmatched. Germline V CDR1 and CDR2: SGHRS, YFSETQ. The CDR3 contains 14 residues. The DNA of the CDR3 is TGCGCCAGCAGCCAGGGACTAGCGGGAGGAAGGGAGTTCTTC. It is translated as CASSQGLAGGREFF.

CDR3 sequence (DNA): TGTGCCAGCAGTGACACCGTAGTTTCAGGGCAGCCCCAGCATTTT. It translates to CASSDTVVSGQPQHF. The rearrangement links TRBV2 to TRBJ1-5, with D perhaps matching TRBD1 (5 bases). The germline gives CDR1 SNHLY, CDR2 FYNNEI. Trimming took 3 bases from V and 7 from J, leaving 16 bases between them. The CDR3 spans 15 residues.

V usage is TRBV2 and J usage is TRBJ2-1, with no clear D. CDR3 length: 12 residues. Germline assignment: CDR1 SNHLY and CDR2 FYNNEI. Trimming shortened V by 7 bases and J by 4 bases, and 8 bases separated the two germline ends. CDR3: CASTGLYNEQFF. The CDR3, as DNA: TGTGCCAGCACCGGCTTATACAATGAGCAGTTCTTC. The full variable domain, completed using reference TRBV2 and TRBJ2-1, is EPEVTQTPSHQVTQMGQEVILRCVPISNHLYFYWYRQILGQKVEFLVSFYNNEISEKSEIFDDQFSVERPDGSNFTLKIRSTKLEDSAMYFCASTGLYNEQFFGPGTRLTVL.

This clone was detected once. V gene TRBV7-3 combines with J gene TRBJ2-1; possibly TRBD1 for D (5 bases). Germline V gene data show CDR1 as SGHTA and CDR2 as FQGTGA. The germline V and J ends were trimmed by 5 bases and 4 bases, with 18 bases remaining between them. This CDR3 spans 16 amino acids. DNA of the CDR3: TGTGCCAGCAGCCCCACCTCCAGGGATAGGTACAATGAGCAGTTCTTC. Translation: CASSPTSRDRYNEQFF.

The chain is built from TRBV5-1 and TRBJ1-1; the match to TRBD1 covers 7 bases. J was trimmed by 4 bases and V by 2 bases; bases with no gene match: 8. The CDR3 extends over 15 amino acids. CDR1 and CDR2 from the germline V gene are SGHRS and YFSETQ. The CDR3 reads CASSLRGRRGTEAFF. The CDR3 DNA sequence: TGCGCCAGCAGCTTAAGGGGGCGGAGAGGCACTGAAGCTTTCTTT.

The chain employs TRBV27 and TRBJ1-1; no clear D gene. Germline CDR1 and CDR2: MNHEY and SMNVEV (reference sequence). This CDR3 is built from 13 residues. V dropped 2 bases and J dropped 0 bases, with 4 bases sitting between them. CDR3 in amino acids: CASSLKMNTEAFF. CDR3 nucleotides: TGTGCCAGCAGTTTAAAGATGAACACTGAAGCTTTCTTT.

The chain recombines TRBV27 with TRBJ2-2; D is uncertain. V lost 4 bases and J 1 base, leaving 7 bases between the germline ends. The CDR3 covers 14 residues. Germline V CDR1 and CDR2: MNHEY, SMNVEV (reference sequence). As DNA, the CDR3 is TGTGCCAGCAGTTCCCGACGGAACACCGGGGAGCTGTTTTTT. Translation: CASSSRRNTGELFF.

Worth noting for this clone: The same CDR3 arises from other DNA sequences in this sample as well. The chain uses TRBV5-1 and TRBJ2-5; D is perhaps TRBD1 (5 bases). Germline-derived CDR1 and CDR2 are SGHRS and YFSETQ. Trimming stripped 0 bases from V and 1 base from J, with 10 bases between. This CDR3 has 15 residues. The CDR3 nucleotides are TGCGCCAGCAGCTTGGCCCAGGGTCGCCAAGAGACCCAGTACTTC. This encodes CASSLAQGRQETQYF.

The rearrangement joins TRBV6-5 to TRBJ2-3, with D tentatively TRBD2 (6 bases). CDR1 and CDR2 from the germline V gene are MNHEY and SVGAGI. CDR3 length: 13 residues. Trimming removed 6 bases from V and 6 bases from J, with 13 bases in between. CDR3 nucleotide sequence: TGTGCCAGCAGACTCGGGACTCGGGATACGCAGTATTTT. Its protein product is CASRLGTRDTQYF.

V gene TRBV27 combines with J gene TRBJ2-3, with D unclear. V was trimmed by 5 bases and J by 2 bases, leaving 11 bases between them. The CDR3 spans 14 residues. CDR1 and CDR2 (germline): MNHEY, SMNVEV (reference sequence). CDR3 region: CASSPWVNTDTQYF. CDR3 DNA: TGTGCCAGCAGTCCCTGGGTCAACACAGATACGCAGTATTTT.

V and J are TRBV19 and TRBJ1-1; no clear D. Germline CDR1 and CDR2: LNHDA and SQIVND (reference sequence). V lost 11 bases to trimming and J lost 10 bases, with 20 bases between them. This CDR3 has 12 residues. The DNA for the CDR3 is TGTGCCCCCGTTTGGCCCCGAAGAGGAGCTTTCTTT. It translates to CAPVWPRRGAFF.

This chain uses TRBV29-1 with TRBJ2-1; 9 nucleotides align to TRBD1. The CDR3 is made up of 13 amino acids. The ends lost 6 bases at V and 5 bases at J; junction bases unmatched: 5. Germline lookup yields CDR1 SQVTM and CDR2 ANQGSEA. CDR3 in DNA: TGCAGCGTGGGACAGGGAGTTAACAATGAGCAGTTCTTC. Amino acids: CSVGQGVNNEQFF.

The chain couples TRBV11-2 to TRBJ1-3, with no clear D. Germline lookup yields CDR1 SGHAT and CDR2 FQNNGV. This CDR3 comprises 13 residues. Trimming shortened V by 5 bases and J by 4 bases, and 9 bases separated the two germline ends. The CDR3: CASSGVSGNTIYF. DNA for the CDR3: TGTGCCAGCAGCGGAGTGTCCGGAAACACCATATATTTT.

V is TRBV7-2 and J is TRBJ2-3; D is tentatively TRBD1 or TRBD2 (6 bases each). The CDR3 covers 15 residues. Trimming stripped 2 bases from V and 4 bases from J, with 13 bases between. Germline V gene lookup returns CDR1 SGHTA and CDR2 FQGNSA. This CDR3 is CASSLRGRPADTQYF. CDR3 nucleotide sequence: TGTGCCAGCAGCTTAAGGGGGAGGCCCGCAGATACGCAGTATTTT.

This chain joins TRBV5-1 and TRBJ2-7; perhaps D is TRBD1 or TRBD2 (5 bases each). The CDR3 runs 14 residues. The V end lost 4 bases, the J end lost 2 bases, and 13 bases lay between the germline ends. In germline, CDR1 is SGHRS, CDR2 YFSETQ. CDR3 sequence: CASSGDVSTYEQYF. Written as DNA, the CDR3 is TGCGCCAGCAGCGGGGACGTTTCAACCTACGAGCAGTACTTC.